The 30 T cell receptor beta chains given below trace back to one sample, sequenced in a study of control samples from healthy donors and cancer patients. The data were produced by immunoSEQ multiplex PCR, yet TCRdb's version contains in-frame clones alone and is incomplete. The sample shows some 130,000 clones, roughly 89% of them seen only once. The sequencing sample was made of PBMCs. The origin of the receptors is a man aged 50 to 59 with head and neck cancer.

J is TRBJ2-2 and V is TRBV19; maybe TRBD2 (5 bases). Germline CDR1 is LNHDA and CDR2 is SQIVND (reference sequence). This CDR3 has 14 amino acids. Trimming left V 4 bases short and J 0 bases short, with 6 bases between. The CDR3: CASSTRANTGELFF. The CDR3 DNA is TGTGCCAGTAGTACGAGGGCGAACACCGGGGAGCTGTTTTTT.

This chain uses TRBV29-1 with TRBJ2-1, with 8 bases matching TRBD1. V was pared by 6 bases and J by 1 base, with 5 bases of the junction left unmatched. The CDR3 totals 14 residues. The germline V gene encodes CDR1 SQVTM and CDR2 ANQGSEA. CDR3 residues: CSVIQGASYNEQFF. The CDR3 coding sequence is TGCAGCGTCATCCAGGGGGCTTCCTACAATGAGCAGTTCTTC.

The chain uses TRBV25-1 and TRBJ2-7; 10 bases align to TRBD1. Germline trimming cut 7 bases from V and 4 bases from J; bases unmatched to any gene: 4. Germline CDR1 and CDR2: MGHDK and SYGVNS. This CDR3 contains 13 residues. This chain's CDR3 is CASTGTGVYEQYF. The CDR3 region has the DNA TGTGCCAGCACCGGGACAGGGGTGTACGAGCAGTACTTC.

The chain recombines TRBV6-2 or TRBV6-3 with TRBJ1-2; TRBD1 agrees at 8 bases. The J segment lost 6 bases and the V segment lost 0 bases, leaving 12 bases of the junction unmatched. In germline, CDR1 is MNHEY, CDR2 SVGEGT. The CDR3 length is 17 residues. The CDR3 nucleotides are TGTGCCAGCAGTTACTCAGGACAGGGTTTTAGTAGGGATGGCTACACCTTC. The encoded protein is CASSYSGQGFSRDGYTF.

The rearrangement links TRBV5-1 to TRBJ2-3; 10 bases match TRBD2. The CDR3 consists of 16 residues. V shed 3 bases and J 4 bases; nucleotides not matched to a gene: 8. CDR1 and CDR2 from the germline V gene are SGHRS and YFSETQ. DNA of the CDR3: TGCGCCAGCAGCTCGGCCATAGCGGGGGGAGCAGATACGCAGTATTTT. Its protein product is CASSSAIAGGADTQYF.

V and J are TRBV24-1 and TRBJ1-1; D gene unclear. Looked up from germline, CDR1 is KGHDR and CDR2 is SFDVKD. The CDR3 length is 12 residues. Trimming pared 3 bases from V and 10 bases from J, leaving 11 bases between. The CDR3: CATSDPTERAFF. The CDR3 nucleotides are TGTGCCACCAGTGATCCCACAGAGAGAGCTTTCTTT.

As for this clone: One end of the junction does not line up with germline, which may come from a read error. J is TRBJ1-1 and V is TRBV3-1 (or the pseudogene TRBV3-2); D is possibly TRBD1 (6 bases). Germline assignment: CDR1 LGHDT and CDR2 YNNKEL (reference sequence). CDR3 length: 14 residues. The DNA for the CDR3 is TGTGCCAGCACCCAAGGAGGGGGGGACGGTGAAGCTTTCTTT. Protein: CASTQGGGDGEAFF.

The chain's CDR3 is CASSGVGTSSSYNEQFF. The CDR3 nucleotides are TGTGCCAGCAGCGGTGTGGGGACTAGCTCATCATACAATGAGCAGTTCTTC. V and J are TRBV14 and TRBJ2-1; TRBD2 agrees at 9 bases. Trimming removed 5 bases from V and 4 bases from J; junction bases left unmatched: 12. Germline-derived CDR1 and CDR2 are SGHDN and FVKESK. CDR3 length: 17 amino acids.

This clone was seen just once. The J gene is TRBJ2-3, the V gene TRBV15, with 11 bases aligning to TRBD1. This CDR3 comprises 19 residues. Germline CDR1 and CDR2: LNHNV and YYDKDF (reference sequence). J gave up 4 bases and V 1 base, and 13 bases lay outside the gene matches. In DNA, the CDR3 is TGTGCCACCAGCAGAGCTCGAGGACAGGGGGCAAGTAGCGCAGATACGCAGTATTTT. It translates to CATSRARGQGASSADTQYF.

DNA of the CDR3: TGTGCCACCAGTGGGACTAGCTTCACCGGGGAGCTGTTTTTT. The encoded protein is CATSGTSFTGELFF. The chain has TRBV24-1 and TRBJ2-2; TRBD2 matches 8 bases. The CDR3 length is 14 residues. The germline gives CDR1 KGHDR, CDR2 SFDVKD. V shed 5 bases, J shed 4 bases, and the junction held 2 bases outside the gene matches.

This rearrangement joins TRBV20-1 to TRBJ2-5; no definite D call. V was pared by 3 bases and J by 4 bases, with 12 bases between. Germline V CDR1 and CDR2: DFQATT, SNEGSKA (reference sequence). This CDR3 has 13 residues. The CDR3 loop reads CSASIQQPETQYF. The DNA of the CDR3 is TGCAGTGCTAGTATCCAGCAACCAGAGACCCAGTACTTC.

This chain connects TRBV18 to TRBJ2-1, with a weak D call TRBD1 (6 bases). The CDR3 covers 14 residues. The germline CDR1 and CDR2 sequences are KGHSH and LQKENI. With 3 bases removed from V and 5 bases from J, the gap between germline ends came to 11 bases. CDR3 nucleotide sequence: TGTGCCAGCTCACCGAAGGGGGAGAACAATGAGCAGTTCTTC. The encoded protein is CASSPKGENNEQFF.

The J gene is TRBJ1-6, the V gene TRBV11-2; D uncertain. V was trimmed by 0 bases and J by 10 bases, leaving 10 bases between them. The germline V gene has CDR1 SGHAT and CDR2 FQNNGV. This CDR3 spans 14 amino acids. Written as DNA, the CDR3 is TGTGCCAGCAGCTTAGATCGGGTGTTCTCACCCCTCCACTTT. As protein: CASSLDRVFSPLHF.

CDR3 DNA: TGTGCCATCAGTGAGTCGGGGACAGGCAACTATGGCTACACCTTC. It yields the protein CAISESGTGNYGYTF. The chain links TRBV10-3 to TRBJ1-2, with 8 bases that match TRBD1. Germline CDR1 reads ENHRY; CDR2 reads SYGVKD. The V gene end was trimmed by 0 bases and the J gene end by 2 bases; junction bases not matched to a gene: 2. The CDR3 length is 15 residues.

This chain links TRBV4-1 with TRBJ1-2, with unresolved D. The CDR3 extends over 16 amino acids. Per the germline V gene, CDR1 is MGHRA and CDR2 is YSYEKL. Trimming removed 1 base from V and 8 bases from J, with 20 bases in between. CDR3 sequence: CASSQASSPQREGYTF. The CDR3 DNA is TGCGCCAGCAGCCAAGCCTCGTCACCCCAGAGGGAGGGCTACACCTTC.

This chain connects TRBV2 to TRBJ1-1; D unclear. CDR1 is SNHLY, CDR2 FYNNEI, per germline. The CDR3 length is 13 residues. Deletions cut 6 bases from V and 1 base from J, with 9 bases between. CDR3 DNA: TGTGCCAGCAGGAGGGAGGGGAACACTGAAGCTTTCTTT. This gives the protein CASRREGNTEAFF. The variable domain in full, completed from reference TRBV2 and TRBJ1-1, reads EPEVTQTPSHQVTQMGQEVILRCVPISNHLYFYWYRQILGQKVEFLVSFYNNEISEKSEIFDDQFSVERPDGSNFTLKIRSTKLEDSAMYFCASRREGNTEAFFGQGTRLTVV.

The V gene is TRBV7-9, the J gene TRBJ2-6; D gene ambiguous. Trimming cost V 2 bases and J 0 bases, with 8 bases left between them. Germline CDR1 and CDR2: SEHNR and FQNEAQ (reference sequence). There are 16 residues in the CDR3. The CDR3 DNA reads as TGTGCCAGCAGCTTACTGGGTGACTCTGGGGCCAACGTCCTGACTTTC. This translates into CASSLLGDSGANVLTF.

The V call is TRBV28, the J call TRBJ1-4; D is undetermined. Germline V gene sequence: CDR1 MDHEN, CDR2 SYDVKM. Trimming cost V 3 bases and J 0 bases, with 5 bases left between them. The CDR3 length is 14 residues. The CDR3 DNA reads TGTGCCAGCAGTTTTAGATCAACTAATGAAAAACTGTTTTTT. As protein: CASSFRSTNEKLFF.

About this clone itself: Germline is not matched at one junction end, which may reflect a read error. The CDR3: CASSLSGGSYNEQFF. The CDR3 DNA follows: TGTGCCAGCAGTCTATCAGGTGGCTCCTACAATGAGCAGTTCTTC. V and J are TRBV27 and TRBJ2-1; D gene ambiguous. The germline V gene has CDR1 MNHEY and CDR2 SMNVEV (reference sequence). This CDR3 contains 15 residues.

The V gene is TRBV12-3 or TRBV12-4, the J gene TRBJ1-1; D gene unclear. V lost 1 base to trimming and J lost 2 bases, with 2 bases between them. The CDR3 covers 12 residues. In nucleotides, the CDR3 is TGTGCCAGCAGTTTAGGTAACACTGAAGCTTTCTTT. Translation: CASSLGNTEAFF.

The V gene is TRBV28, the J gene TRBJ2-3, with D perhaps TRBD2 (6 bases). V lost 5 bases and J lost 5, with 17 bases in between. The CDR3 covers 15 residues. Germline CDR1 MDHEN, CDR2 SYDVKM. The chain's CDR3 is CASSLDYGSGDTQYF. The CDR3 DNA follows: TGTGCCAGCAGTCTGGACTATGGAAGTGGAGATACGCAGTATTTT.

This chain's CDR3 is CASSEALSGAGNTIYF. CDR3 bases: TGTGCCAGCAGTGAAGCCCTCAGCGGGGCTGGAAACACCATATATTTT. The rearrangement joins TRBV6-1 to TRBJ1-3; D is ambiguous. V was shortened by 0 bases and J by 2 bases, with 11 bases between the two germline ends. CDR1 is MNHNS and CDR2 is SASEGT in the germline V gene. The CDR3 totals 16 residues.

The chain carries TRBV5-4 and TRBJ2-7; 9 positions match TRBD2. CDR3 size: 15 residues. CDR1 is SGHNT, CDR2 YYREEE, per germline (reference sequence). With V trimmed by 0 bases and J by 3 bases, 4 bases remained unmatched. The CDR3 protein is CASSLEGSGSYEQYF. CDR3 sequence (DNA): TGTGCCAGCAGCTTGGAGGGTAGCGGGAGCTACGAGCAGTACTTC.

This rearrangement joins TRBV30 to TRBJ1-1, with D maybe TRBD1 (5 bases). Germline values: CDR1 GTSNPN, CDR2 SVGIG (reference sequence). V lost 4 bases and J lost 0, with 21 bases in between. The CDR3 length is 17 residues. CDR3 in DNA: TGTGCCTGGACTAGGTCAGGGACGTTTGGGATGAACACTGAAGCTTTCTTT. Amino acids: CAWTRSGTFGMNTEAFF. Complete variable domain (other parts from reference TRBV30 and TRBJ1-1): SQTIHQWPATLVQPVGSPLSLECTVEGTSNPNLYWYRQAAGRGLQLLFYSVGIGQISSEVPQNLSASRPQDRQFILSSKKLLLSDSGFYLCAWTRSGTFGMNTEAFFGQGTRLTVV.

The chain is built from TRBV27 and TRBJ2-5; possible D gene TRBD1, 5 bases. The germline V gene has CDR1 MNHEY and CDR2 SMNVEV (reference sequence). The ends were cut back, 6 bases at V and 2 bases at J, with 16 bases in the middle. The CDR3 runs 15 residues. CDR3 nucleotide sequence: TGTGCCAGCAGACAAAGTGGGGCAGGGCAAGAGACCCAGTACTTC. The encoded protein is CASRQSGAGQETQYF.

On this clone: Different DNA sequences within this sample yield the same CDR3. The rearrangement links TRBV3-1 (or the pseudogene TRBV3-2) to TRBJ1-2; no reliable D call. CDR3 length equals 14 residues. Germline V lookup: CDR1 LGHDT, CDR2 YNNKEL (reference sequence). The V end was cut by 5 bases, the J end by 2 bases, with 12 bases between. The CDR3 region is CASSSRGGNYGYTF. CDR3 nucleotide sequence: TGTGCCAGCAGCTCGCGGGGAGGAAACTATGGCTACACCTTC.

V is TRBV11-1 and J is TRBJ2-7; 10 positions agree with TRBD2. The CDR3 is 14 residues long. Germline assignment: CDR1 SGHAT and CDR2 FQDESV (reference sequence). J lost 3 bases, V lost 1 base, and 0 bases had no gene match. CDR3 loop: CASSLGLAGYEQYF. The CDR3 coding sequence is TGTGCCAGCAGCTTAGGACTAGCGGGCTACGAGCAGTACTTC.

This clone showed up just once. V gene TRBV21-1 combines with J gene TRBJ2-7; the table's D call, TRBD1, was not checked against the DNA. TRBV21-1 is given as a pseudogene. There are 18 residues in the CDR3. Written as DNA, the CDR3 is TGTGCCAGCAGCAAGGAGTTTGGTTTTGGGGGCGATCCCTACGAGCAGTACTTC. Its protein is CASSKEFGFGGDPYEQYF.

The V and J genes are TRBV24-1 and TRBJ2-1; D may be TRBD1 or TRBD2 (6 bases each). With 3 bases removed from V and 6 bases from J, the gap between germline ends came to 14 bases. CDR1 is KGHDR and CDR2 is SFDVKD in the germline V gene. This CDR3 has 15 amino acids. This CDR3 reads CATSDRLGGGNEQFF. The CDR3 DNA reads as TGTGCCACCAGTGATCGCCTAGGGGGAGGCAATGAGCAGTTCTTC.

V gene TRBV6-6 combines with J gene TRBJ1-2; tentative D call: TRBD1 (5 bases). Germline CDR1 reads MNHNY; CDR2 reads SVGAGI (reference sequence). The CDR3 covers 12 residues. Trimming removed 7 bases from V and 7 bases from J, with 13 bases in between. CDR3 sequence: CASNRGGGGYTF. DNA of the CDR3: TGTGCCAGCAACCGAGGTGGGGGTGGCTACACCTTC.